Listed here are 25 T cell receptor beta chains from one sample, sequenced in a study of T-cell reconstitution after alpha-beta-depleted transplantation in children. Preparing the TCRbeta library involved the use of unique molecular identifiers. TCRdb passed the PCR reads through MiXCR, listing each CDR3 protein once. This sample carries 200,000 to 250,000 distinct CDR3 sequences, under 13% of them seen once, and the ten largest clones take about 30%. Sequencing was performed on PBMCs, taken before TCRalphabeta/CD19-depleted stem cell transplant. Receptor source: a child less than two years old with acute myeloid leukemia, due to receive a stem cell transplant.

On this clonotype: This sequence may be a read error, since a much larger clone differs from it by one base. The chain has TRBV12-3 or TRBV12-4 and TRBJ1-5, with 10 positions matching TRBD1. The CDR3 covers 13 residues. CDR3 loop: CAGSGQGDQPQHF. The CDR3, as DNA: TGTGCCGGCAGCGGACAGGGGGATCAGCCCCAGCATTTT.

This clonotype was counted at least ten times. This chain links TRBV5-1 with TRBJ1-1; no definite D call. Trimming pared 4 bases from V and 1 base from J, leaving 11 bases between. Germline V gene lookup returns CDR1 SGHRS and CDR2 YFSETQ. The CDR3 has 14 amino acids. The CDR3 loop is CASSGGGGNTEAFF. As DNA, the CDR3 is TGCGCCAGCAGCGGAGGTGGTGGGAACACTGAAGCTTTCTTT.

This clonotype showed up many times. The chain combines TRBV5-1 with TRBJ2-3; TRBD2 is a possible D gene (5 bases). The germline CDR1 and CDR2 sequences are SGHRS and YFSETQ. V gave up 5 bases and J gave up 5 bases, with 6 bases separating them. The CDR3 loop spans 11 amino acids. CDR3 nucleotides: TGCGCCAGCAGGAGGGAAGATACGCAGTATTTT. Protein product: CASRREDTQYF. The full variable domain, in which reference TRBV5-1 and TRBJ2-3 provide the parts outside the CDR3, is KAGVTQTPRYLIKTRGQQVTLSCSPISGHRSVSWYQQTPGQGLQFLFEYFSETQRNKGNFPGRFSGRQFSNSRSEMNVSTLELGDSALYLCASRREDTQYFGPGTRLTVL.

This clonotype was observed a handful of times. DNA for the CDR3: TGTGCCAGCAGCAAAGGGTCCGGAGGGGATGGACTACCCAAAAACATTCAGTACTTC. It is translated as CASSKGSGGDGLPKNIQYF. The rearrangement links TRBV21-1 to TRBJ2-4; the table names TRBD2, a call not compared with the DNA. TRBV21-1 is a recognized pseudogene. This CDR3 contains 19 residues.

This clonotype was observed many times. The CDR3 reads CASSLDSSGNTIYF. The CDR3 DNA sequence: TGTGCCAGCAGCTTAGACAGCTCTGGAAACACCATATATTTT. J is TRBJ1-3 and V is TRBV7-2; D gene uncertain. Trimming took off 1 base at V and 0 bases at J, with 4 bases between the two ends. CDR3 length: 14 amino acids. Germline V gene lookup returns CDR1 SGHTA and CDR2 FQGNSA.

This clonotype was detected ten times or more. The CDR3: CATSDNEGGPPYEQYF. The CDR3, as DNA: TGTGCCACCAGTGATAATGAGGGTGGCCCCCCCTACGAGCAGTACTTC. The chain couples TRBV24-1 to TRBJ2-7, with TRBD2 as a possible D gene (5 bases). Trimming removed 3 bases from V and 2 bases from J, with 16 bases in between. Per germline, CDR1 KGHDR and CDR2 SFDVKD. This CDR3 is 16 amino acids long.

In this sample, this clonotype turned up many times. CDR3 residues: CASRLTGELFF. CDR3 nucleotide sequence: TGTGCCAGCAGACTTACCGGGGAGCTGTTTTTT. J is TRBJ2-2 and V is TRBV12-3 or TRBV12-4; no definite D call. V was pared by 6 bases and J by 5 bases, with 4 bases between. The CDR3 has 11 residues.

This clonotype was counted at least ten times. The chain uses TRBV12-3 or TRBV12-4 and TRBJ1-1, with a tentative D call TRBD1 (5 bases). This CDR3 spans 14 amino acids. Trimming pared 11 bases from V and 4 bases from J, leaving 20 bases between. The CDR3 bases are TGTGCCGCGGGGGGGTGGTCTAAGAGCACTGAAGCTTTCTTT. Translated, it gives CAAGGWSKSTEAFF.

This clonotype was counted many times. A much larger clone is a single base away; this may be a read error. The chain joins TRBV5-1 to TRBJ1-1; D unresolved. V was cut by 2 bases and J by 1 base, with 6 bases left in between. The CDR3 runs to 13 residues. Germline-derived CDR1 and CDR2 are SGHRS and YFSETQ. Here the CDR3 reads CASSFEQNTEAFF. The CDR3 bases are TGCGCCAGCAGCTTCGAACAGAACACTGAAGCTTTCTTT. The complete variable domain, with remaining parts taken from reference TRBV5-1 and TRBJ1-1, reads KAGVTQTPRYLIKTRGQQVTLSCSPISGHRSVSWYQQTPGQGLQFLFEYFSETQRNKGNFPGRFSGRQFSNSRSEMNVSTLELGDSALYLCASSFEQNTEAFFGQGTRLTVV.

The chain joins TRBV24-1 to TRBJ2-1; 13 bases map to TRBD2. CDR1 and CDR2 from the germline V gene are KGHDR and SFDVKD. The CDR3 spans 16 residues. J was trimmed by 3 bases and V by 5 bases; bases with no gene match: 3. CDR3 region: CATSVRTSGSYNEQFF. CDR3 DNA: TGTGCCACCAGTGTAAGGACTAGCGGGAGCTACAATGAGCAGTTCTTC.

This clonotype was observed many times. For the CDR3, the DNA is TGCAGCGTTAGCCCTCCTTGGGGGTCGAACACTGAAGCTTTCTTT. It codes for CSVSPPWGSNTEAFF. This chain connects TRBV29-1 to TRBJ1-1; tentative D call: TRBD1 (5 bases). The germline CDR1 and CDR2 sequences are SQVTM and ANQGSEA. V was cut by 5 bases and J by 1 base, with 17 bases left in between. The CDR3 length is 15 residues.

This clonotype was detected ten times or more. This rearrangement joins TRBV11-2 to TRBJ2-7, with unresolved D. The CDR3 length is 14 residues. Per germline, CDR1 SGHAT and CDR2 FQNNGV. The V end lost 2 bases, the J end lost 0 bases, and 8 bases lay between the germline ends. Here the CDR3 reads CASSLWRSSYEQYF. CDR3 in DNA: TGTGCCAGCAGCTTATGGAGAAGCTCCTACGAGCAGTACTTC.

This clonotype was counted ten times or more. The chain recombines TRBV20-1 with TRBJ2-1; D is perhaps TRBD1 or TRBD2 (5 bases each). The V end was cut by 1 base, the J end by 9 bases, with 13 bases between. CDR3 length: 13 amino acids. The germline V gene has CDR1 DFQATT and CDR2 SNEGSKA (reference sequence). The CDR3 nucleotides read TGCAGTGCTAGAGTCCGGGATAGGGGTGAGCAGTTCTTC. Protein product: CSARVRDRGEQFF.

The chain links TRBV19 to TRBJ2-3; a weak D match, TRBD2 (5 bases). Germline-derived CDR1 and CDR2 are LNHDA and SQIVND (reference sequence). Trimming removed 6 bases at V and 0 bases at J, with 13 bases between. CDR3 length: 15 amino acids. The DNA of the CDR3 is TGTGCCAGTAGAGGGCCCCTAGCTAGCACAGATACGCAGTATTTT. Translation: CASRGPLASTDTQYF. The full variable domain, with the rest looked up from reference TRBV19 and TRBJ2-3, is DGGITQSPKYLFRKEGQNVTLSCEQNLNHDAMYWYRQDPGQGLRLIYYSQIVNDFQKGDIAEGYSVSREKKESFPLTVTSAQKNPTAFYLCASRGPLASTDTQYFGPGTRLTVL.

This clonotype occurred many times. The J gene is TRBJ2-3, the V gene TRBV5-1, with D maybe TRBD1 (6 bases). Germline CDR1 and CDR2: SGHRS and YFSETQ. CDR3 size: 14 residues. V shed 6 bases and J shed 2 bases, with 13 bases lying between them. CDR3 residues: CASTSGTNTDTQYF. DNA of the CDR3: TGCGCCAGCACCTCCGGGACAAACACAGATACGCAGTATTTT.

The V and J genes are TRBV11-2 and TRBJ1-1; D remains ambiguous. CDR1 and CDR2 (germline): SGHAT, FQNNGV. V was shortened by 5 bases and J by 8 bases, with 18 bases between the two germline ends. The CDR3 consists of 14 residues. The CDR3, as DNA: TGTGCCAGCAGCCCCAGAGTAGACGGATTAGAAGCTTTCTTT. Amino acids: CASSPRVDGLEAFF.

This clonotype was detected ten times or more. This chain uses TRBV4-1 with TRBJ2-7; D call uncertain. The germline CDR1 and CDR2 sequences are MGHRA and YSYEKL. The CDR3 spans 13 residues. With 1 base removed from V and 1 base from J, the gap between germline ends came to 5 bases. The CDR3 sequence is CASSQGTSYEQYF. DNA of the CDR3: TGCGCCAGCAGCCAAGGAACATCCTACGAGCAGTACTTC.

This chain links TRBV11-3 with TRBJ2-2; D may be TRBD1 (5 bases). This CDR3 is built from 16 residues. The germline V gene has CDR1 SGHNT and CDR2 YENEEA. With 6 bases removed from V and 1 base from J, the gap between germline ends came to 15 bases. Here the CDR3 DNA reads TGTGCCAGCAGTTTGGGCGTTAGGGGGAACACCGGGGAGCTGTTTTTT. Its translation: CASSLGVRGNTGELFF.

This clonotype was detected many times. V and J are TRBV20-1 and TRBJ2-7; possibly TRBD1 for D (6 bases). The CDR3 consists of 14 residues. Trimming pared 1 base from V and 0 bases from J, leaving 10 bases between. The germline V gene has CDR1 DFQATT and CDR2 SNEGSKA (reference sequence). The CDR3 DNA reads as TGCAGTGCTAGAGGAGGGGGTATCTCCTACGAGCAGTACTTC. Translated, it gives CSARGGGISYEQYF.

This clonotype was picked up a small number of times. This chain uses TRBV30 with TRBJ1-3, with D unresolved. Per the germline V gene, CDR1 is GTSNPN and CDR2 is SVGIG (reference sequence). The V gene lost 8 bases and the J gene lost 3 bases, with 11 bases spanning the gap. CDR3 length: 12 amino acids. CDR3: CARGGIGNTIYF. CDR3 sequence (DNA): TGTGCCCGGGGAGGAATTGGAAACACCATATATTTT.

This clonotype has a count of ten or more. The rearrangement joins TRBV11-1 to TRBJ2-3, with 13 bases that match TRBD2. Germline loops: CDR1 SGHAT, CDR2 FQDESV (reference sequence). V was pared by 1 base and J by 0 bases, with 13 bases of the junction left unmatched. The length of the CDR3 is 21 residues. The CDR3, as DNA: TGTGCCAGCAGCTTAGGGGTTTTGACTAGCGGGAGGCCAGAGAGCACAGATACGCAGTATTTT. It is translated as CASSLGVLTSGRPESTDTQYF.

This clonotype was seen only a few times. The J gene is TRBJ2-3, the V gene TRBV19; tentative D call: TRBD1 (6 bases). The CDR3 is 17 amino acids. Trimming took off 3 bases at V and 4 bases at J, with 20 bases between the two ends. Germline CDR1 reads LNHDA; CDR2 reads SQIVND (reference sequence). The CDR3 is CASSISIGQIFSDTQYF. The CDR3 coding sequence is TGTGCCAGTAGTATCAGTATCGGACAGATCTTCTCAGATACGCAGTATTTT. The entire variable domain, with the rest obtained from reference TRBV19 and TRBJ2-3, is as follows: DGGITQSPKYLFRKEGQNVTLSCEQNLNHDAMYWYRQDPGQGLRLIYYSQIVNDFQKGDIAEGYSVSREKKESFPLTVTSAQKNPTAFYLCASSISIGQIFSDTQYFGPGTRLTVL.

This clonotype was seen only a few times. CDR3 sequence: CASSPRLAGNTDTQYF. CDR3 DNA sequence: TGTGCCAGCAGCCCAAGACTAGCGGGAAACACAGATACGCAGTATTTT. The chain carries TRBV5-4 and TRBJ2-3; 11 positions match TRBD2. V lost 4 bases, J lost 2 bases, and 6 bases stayed unmatched. CDR1 SGHNT and CDR2 YYREEE come from the germline V gene (reference sequence). The CDR3 has 16 amino acids.

Many counts were recorded for this clonotype. The V call is TRBV3-1, the J call TRBJ2-3; D uncertain. This CDR3 is 14 amino acids long. V was shortened by 4 bases and J by 6 bases, with 14 bases between the two germline ends. The germline CDR1 and CDR2 sequences are LGHDT and YNNKEL (reference sequence). The CDR3, as DNA: TGTGCCAGCAGCCCTCCCCATCTAAGCGATACGCAGTATTTT. As protein: CASSPPHLSDTQYF.

The chain joins TRBV11-1 to TRBJ2-2; D unresolved. V lost 5 bases and J 8 bases, leaving 12 bases between the germline ends. The germline gives CDR1 SGHAT, CDR2 FQDESV (reference sequence). The CDR3 length is 13 residues. The CDR3 sequence: CASSPIGAGELFF. The CDR3 DNA sequence: TGTGCCAGCAGCCCCATTGGTGCTGGGGAGCTGTTTTTT.